The TCR beta chain described here comes from a study of human T cells and chemical hapten exposure. Across the study: 2% DPC applied to an approximately 2 cm by approximately 2 cm arm area sensitized donors. Patients additionally received therapeutic doses of diphenylcyclopropenone on the scalp once a week, and this continued throughout the approximately 25-week study.

There are a few counts of this clonotype. Looked up from germline, CDR1 is MNHEY and CDR2 is SMNVEV (reference sequence). Trimming shortened V by 8 bases and J by 6 bases, and 17 bases separated the two germline ends. The CDR3 contains 15 residues. Regarding time point: patch test 1, 2 weeks after DPC sensitization. This sample's treatment: therapeutic diphenylcyclopropenone sensitization with weekly scalp DPC. Unfractionated whole blood yielded total RNA. Library preparation tagged each individual cDNA molecule with a unique molecular identifier. TCRdb re-called the RACE reads through MiXCR, storing one row per CDR3 protein. The sample yields more than 35,000 distinct CDR3 sequences, 5% to 8% seen once.

The receptor comes from a woman aged 25 to 39 with alopecia areata. Some clones in this sample may be carry-over from other donors' samples. The sequencing here drew on whole blood, taken in connection with sensitization to the hapten diphenylcyclopropenone (DPC). J is TRBJ1-6 and V is TRBV27; D call uncertain. CDR3 residues: CASQIARVFNSPLHF. The CDR3 DNA follows: TGTGCCAGCCAAATAGCGAGGGTTTTTAATTCACCCCTCCACTTT.